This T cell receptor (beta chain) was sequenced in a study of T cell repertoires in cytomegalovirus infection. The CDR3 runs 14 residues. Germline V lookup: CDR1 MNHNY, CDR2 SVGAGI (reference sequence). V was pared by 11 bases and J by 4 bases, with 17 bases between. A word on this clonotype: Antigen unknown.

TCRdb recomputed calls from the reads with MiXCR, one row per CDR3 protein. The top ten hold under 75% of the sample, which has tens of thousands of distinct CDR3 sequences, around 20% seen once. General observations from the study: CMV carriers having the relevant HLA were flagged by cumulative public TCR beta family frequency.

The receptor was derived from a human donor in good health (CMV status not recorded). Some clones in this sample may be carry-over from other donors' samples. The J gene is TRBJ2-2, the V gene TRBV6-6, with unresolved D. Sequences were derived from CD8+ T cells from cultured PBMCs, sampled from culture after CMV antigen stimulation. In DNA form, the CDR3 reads TGTGCCGCATATTCTCGCAGAGCCACCGGGGAGCTGTTTTTT. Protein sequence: CAAYSRRATGELFF.